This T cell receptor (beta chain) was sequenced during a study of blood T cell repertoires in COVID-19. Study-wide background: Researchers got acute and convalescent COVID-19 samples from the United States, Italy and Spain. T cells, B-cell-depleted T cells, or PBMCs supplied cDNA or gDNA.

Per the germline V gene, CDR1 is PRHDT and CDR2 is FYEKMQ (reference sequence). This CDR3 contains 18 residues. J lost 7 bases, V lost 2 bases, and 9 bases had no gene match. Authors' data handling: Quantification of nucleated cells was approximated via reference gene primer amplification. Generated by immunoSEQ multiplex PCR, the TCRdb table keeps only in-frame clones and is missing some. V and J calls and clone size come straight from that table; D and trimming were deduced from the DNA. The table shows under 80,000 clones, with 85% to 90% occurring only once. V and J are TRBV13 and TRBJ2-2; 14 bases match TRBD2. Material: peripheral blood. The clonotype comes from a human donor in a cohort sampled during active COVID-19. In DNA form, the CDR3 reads TGTGCCAGCAGCTTAAGCCTCCCGGGACTAGCGGGAGTCGGGGAGCTGTTTTTT. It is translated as CASSLSLPGLAGVGELFF.